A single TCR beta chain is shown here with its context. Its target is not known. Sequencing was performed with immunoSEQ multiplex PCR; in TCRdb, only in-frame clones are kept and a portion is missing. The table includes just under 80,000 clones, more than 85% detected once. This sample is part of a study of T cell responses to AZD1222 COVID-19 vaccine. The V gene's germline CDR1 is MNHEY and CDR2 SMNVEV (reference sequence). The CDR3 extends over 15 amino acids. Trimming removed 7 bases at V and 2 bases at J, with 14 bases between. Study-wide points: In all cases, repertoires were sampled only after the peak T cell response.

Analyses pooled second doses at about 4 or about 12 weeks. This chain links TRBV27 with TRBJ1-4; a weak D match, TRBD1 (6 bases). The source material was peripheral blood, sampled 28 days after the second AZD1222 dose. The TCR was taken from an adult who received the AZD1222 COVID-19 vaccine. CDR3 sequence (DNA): TGTGCCAGCACCCCACGGGGGCGTACTAATGAAAAACTGTTTTTT. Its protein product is CASTPRGRTNEKLFF.